This TCR beta chain was profiled in a study of shared clonotypes between healthy human individuals. Within Nashville, Tennessee resided all donors, each a Caucasian adult. Splitting of CD4+ cells produced CD45RA+ naive and CD45RA-negative memory subsets. This clone was seen a single time. Its antigen remains unknown. V shed 6 bases and J shed 8 bases, with 18 bases lying between them. Germline values: CDR1 MNHNY, CDR2 SVGAGI (reference sequence). The CDR3 covers 14 residues. Assay used: immunoSEQ multiplex PCR; TCRdb lists only in-frame clones, some missing. The sample has roughly 680,000 clones, roughly 72% seen once. General observations from the study: Clonotypes shared by all four sorted-subset donors had higher generation probabilities than non-shared clonotypes.

Material: memory CD4+ T cells sorted from blood. The subset here: CD45RA-negative fraction. The chain carries TRBV6-6 and TRBJ2-3, with TRBD2 as a possible D gene (5 bases). The sequence was collected from a young woman in good health. The CDR3 spells CASSPLDREGTQYF. The CDR3 coding sequence is TGTGCCAGCAGCCCCTTGGACCGTGAGGGTACGCAGTATTTT.